This TCR beta chain emerged from a study of T cell changes during pregnancy in multiple sclerosis. The junction had 6 bases not matched to a gene; V was cut back by 3 bases and J by 4 bases. The length of the CDR3 is 15 residues. Germline CDR1 SGHRS, CDR2 YFSETQ. Assay: immunoSEQ multiplex PCR; the TCRdb copy retains only in-frame clones and omits some. Among 85,000 to 90,000 clones listed, approximately 90% were seen once. A single count supports this clone. This chain joins TRBV5-1 and TRBJ2-2; 7 bases are a match to TRBD2. This TCR was sampled from a female donor in good health, enrolled as a control in a pregnancy study. Sample: peripheral blood, taken in the first trimester of pregnancy. Written as DNA, the CDR3 is TGCGCCAGCAGCTCTAGCGGACGAGGCACCGGGGAGCTGTTTTTT. It translates to CASSSSGRGTGELFF.